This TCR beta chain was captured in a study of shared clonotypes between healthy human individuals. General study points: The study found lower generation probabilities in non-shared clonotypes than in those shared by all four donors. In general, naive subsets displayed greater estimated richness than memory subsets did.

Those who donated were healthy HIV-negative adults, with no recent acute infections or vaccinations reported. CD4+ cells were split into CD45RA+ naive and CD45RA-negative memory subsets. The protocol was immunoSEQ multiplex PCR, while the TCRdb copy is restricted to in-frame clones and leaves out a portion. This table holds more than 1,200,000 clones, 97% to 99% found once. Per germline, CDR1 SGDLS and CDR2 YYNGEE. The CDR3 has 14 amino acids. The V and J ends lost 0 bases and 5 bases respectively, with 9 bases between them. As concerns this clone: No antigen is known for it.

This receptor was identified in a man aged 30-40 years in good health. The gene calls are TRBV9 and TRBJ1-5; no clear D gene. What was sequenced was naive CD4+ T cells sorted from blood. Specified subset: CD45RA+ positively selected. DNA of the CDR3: TGTGCCAGCAGCGTAGGGTCGGACGATCAGCCCCAGCATTTT. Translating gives CASSVGSDDQPQHF. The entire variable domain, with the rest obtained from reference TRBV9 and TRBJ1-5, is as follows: DSGVTQTPKHLITATGQRVTLRCSPRSGDLSVYWYQQSLDQGLQFLIQYYNGEERAKGNILERFSAQQFPDLHSELNLSSLELGDSALYFCASSVGSDDQPQHFGDGTRLSIL.